The 23 T cell receptor beta chains presented below share a single source sample, sequenced in a study of early stage breast cancer tumors. Repertoires were generated with immunoSEQ multiplex PCR, while TCRdb's copy carries only in-frame clones and drops some. Here the sample spans roughly 13,000 clones, 75% to 85% being singletons. The sample comprised normal breast tissue next to the tumor. The receptors come from a person aged 45 to 59 with breast cancer.

The chain has TRBV2 and TRBJ2-6; D call uncertain. The length of the CDR3 is 14 residues. Between the trimmed V and J ends, which lost 7 bases and 0 bases, there was a span of 7 bases. The germline V gene encodes CDR1 SNHLY and CDR2 FYNNEI. As DNA, the CDR3 is TGTGCCAGCACAATCGGCTCTGGGGCCAACGTCCTGACTTTC. Its translation: CASTIGSGANVLTF.

On this clone: The conserved phenylalanine or tryptophan is not found at the CDR3 terminus, so this likely reflects a read error. The chain has TRBV7-9 and TRBJ1-4; TRBD1 might be the D (6 bases). CDR1 is SEHNR and CDR2 is FQNEAQ in the germline V gene (reference sequence). This CDR3 comprises 14 residues. The V and J ends lost 6 bases and 4 bases respectively, with 12 bases between them. The CDR3: CASSQGTLNEKLFC. The CDR3 region has the DNA TGTGCCAGCAGTCAGGGGACTCTTAATGAAAAACTGTTTTGT.

The rearrangement links TRBV28 to TRBJ1-4; weak D call: TRBD1 (6 bases). The CDR3 is made up of 13 amino acids. CDR1 and CDR2 (germline): MDHEN, SYDVKM. V gave up 8 bases and J gave up 0 bases, with 7 bases separating them. In nucleotides, the CDR3 is TGTGCCAGCGAGGGGGCAACTAATGAAAAACTGTTTTTT. It specifies CASEGATNEKLFF.

This clone was seen only once. This chain connects TRBV7-2 to TRBJ2-7; no firm D call. V shed 5 bases and J shed 2 bases, with 16 bases lying between them. The CDR3 has 15 residues. Germline CDR1 reads SGHTA; CDR2 reads FQGNSA. The CDR3 is CASSPSHIPTYEQYF. The CDR3 nucleotides are TGTGCCAGCAGCCCCTCCCATATACCAACCTACGAGCAGTACTTC.

This clone was detected only a few times. The rearrangement joins TRBV2 to TRBJ2-1, with TRBD1 matching over 7 bases. The CDR3 has 15 amino acids. Germline V CDR1 and CDR2: SNHLY, FYNNEI. The junction had 6 bases not matched to a gene; V was cut back by 1 base and J by 6 bases. DNA of the CDR3: TGTGCCAGCAGTGAAGGGATCACAGGGGTCAATGAGCAGTTCTTC. This translates into CASSEGITGVNEQFF.

This rearrangement joins TRBV18 to TRBJ2-6; the match to TRBD1 covers 10 bases. J lost 3 bases, V lost 2 bases, and 10 bases had no gene match. Germline CDR1 is KGHSH and CDR2 is LQKENI. This CDR3 region has 19 residues. CDR3 sequence: CASSPRGPGTGDGANVLTF. The CDR3 DNA sequence: TGTGCCAGCTCACCAAGAGGGCCCGGGACAGGGGATGGGGCCAACGTCCTGACTTTC. Full variable domain (missing parts from reference TRBV18 and TRBJ2-6): NAGVMQNPRHLVRRRGQEARLRCSPMKGHSHVYWYRQLPEEGLKFMVYLQKENIIDESGMPKERFSAEFPKEGPSILRIQQVVRGDSAAYFCASSPRGPGTGDGANVLTFGAGSRLTVL.

The V gene is TRBV19, the J gene TRBJ1-2; D is ambiguous. Looked up from germline, CDR1 is LNHDA and CDR2 is SQIVND (reference sequence). This CDR3 is 13 amino acids long. V dropped 10 bases and J dropped 8 bases, with 20 bases sitting between them. DNA for the CDR3: TGTGCCACCCGGGAGCCCAATCGGGGAGGCTACACCTTC. This codes for CATREPNRGGYTF.

The chain employs TRBV5-1 and TRBJ2-7; 7 nucleotides align to TRBD1. This CDR3 comprises 14 residues. The junction had 7 bases not matched to a gene; V was cut back by 4 bases and J by 3 bases. Germline V gene data show CDR1 as SGHRS and CDR2 as YFSETQ. The DNA for the CDR3 is TGCGCCAGCAGCGGGCAGGGGGTCGACTACGAGCAGTACTTC. As protein: CASSGQGVDYEQYF.

This clone was detected once. This rearrangement joins TRBV11-2 to TRBJ2-7; perhaps TRBD2 as D (6 bases). There are 15 residues in the CDR3. V was trimmed by 6 bases and J by 6 bases, leaving 21 bases between them. CDR1 is SGHAT and CDR2 is FQNNGV in the germline V gene. The CDR3 loop is CASRKGAPGDPEQYF. The CDR3 DNA reads as TGTGCCAGCAGAAAAGGGGCTCCGGGGGATCCCGAGCAGTACTTC.

This chain connects TRBV4-3 to TRBJ1-2, with 10 nucleotides matching TRBD1. This CDR3 has 14 residues. V lost 1 base and J lost 8; bases outside the gene matches: 4. Germline V gives CDR1 LGHNA, CDR2 YSLEER. The CDR3 bases are TGCGCCAGCAGCCAAGTAGTGACAGGGGGCGGCTACACCTTC. Its protein product is CASSQVVTGGGYTF.

The V and J genes are TRBV28 and TRBJ1-5; TRBD1 agrees at 10 bases. Germline V CDR1 and CDR2: MDHEN, SYDVKM. The CDR3 is 17 residues long. The trim removed 3 bases at V and 7 bases at J, leaving 12 bases unmatched. DNA of the CDR3: TGTGCCAGCAGTTTCCCTCGACGACAGGGGGCTGGACAGCCCCAGCATTTT. This codes for CASSFPRRQGAGQPQHF.

The chain joins TRBV11-2 to TRBJ2-4; D gene ambiguous. The germline gives CDR1 SGHAT, CDR2 FQNNGV. CDR3 length: 16 residues. The V and J ends lost 1 base and 0 bases respectively, with 10 bases between them. The CDR3 bases are TGTGCCAGCAGCTTAGGGGGTAACCTAGCCAAAAACATTCAGTACTTC. This sequence encodes CASSLGGNLAKNIQYF.

J is TRBJ1-6 and V is TRBV18; D perhaps matches TRBD1 (5 bases). Trimming removed 4 bases from V and 11 bases from J, with 12 bases in between. The CDR3 sequence is 13 residues long. Per germline, CDR1 KGHSH and CDR2 LQKENI. The CDR3 spells CASSRGRDPPLHF. CDR3 DNA sequence: TGTGCCAGCTCACGGGGACGGGATCCACCCCTCCACTTT.

This clone was observed a handful of times. V and J are TRBV7-2 and TRBJ1-4; 9 bases line up with TRBD1. The CDR3 is 14 residues long. The germline gives CDR1 SGHTA, CDR2 FQGNSA. J was trimmed by 8 bases and V by 5 bases; bases with no gene match: 6. In nucleotides, the CDR3 is TGTGCCAGCAGCGCACAGGGGGCGGTCGAAAAACTGTTTTTT. This translates into CASSAQGAVEKLFF. Full variable domain (remainder filled in from reference TRBV7-2 and TRBJ1-4): GAGVSQSPSNKVTEKGKDVELRCDPISGHTALYWYRQSLGQGLEFLIYFQGNSAPDKSGLPSDRFSAERTGGSVSTLTIQRTQQEDSAVYLCASSAQGAVEKLFFGSGTQLSVL.

This chain links TRBV14 with TRBJ2-5; D gene ambiguous. The ends were cut back, 4 bases at V and 9 bases at J, with 21 bases in the middle. The CDR3 extends over 15 amino acids. Germline V gene lookup returns CDR1 SGHDN and CDR2 FVKESK. CDR3 in DNA: TGTGCCAGCAGCCCAGCAGGACCCCGAGGTGAGGCCCAGTACTTC. Translating it yields CASSPAGPRGEAQYF.

The CDR3 region has the DNA TGTGCCAGCAGCAAACCACCCCTACTAAATCAGCCCCAGCATTTT. Protein product: CASSKPPLLNQPQHF. The gene calls are TRBV21-1 and TRBJ1-5. TRBV21-1 is flagged as a pseudogene. The CDR3 extends over 15 amino acids.

This chain joins TRBV6-5 and TRBJ1-2, with 7 bases matching TRBD1. J was trimmed by 4 bases and V by 3 bases; bases with no gene match: 8. The CDR3 length is 15 residues. Germline V gives CDR1 MNHEY, CDR2 SVGAGI. The CDR3 reads CASSYSTGRAYGYTF. Written as DNA, the CDR3 is TGTGCCAGCAGTTATTCGACAGGGAGGGCCTATGGCTACACCTTC.

The chain is built from TRBV19 and TRBJ1-1, with a possible D match to TRBD1 (5 bases). The CDR3 runs 16 residues. The V end lost 5 bases, the J end lost 4 bases, and 20 bases lay between the germline ends. The germline gives CDR1 LNHDA, CDR2 SQIVND (reference sequence). The chain's CDR3 is CASSPWGELLGTEAFF. The CDR3, as DNA: TGTGCCAGTAGTCCTTGGGGGGAGCTTTTAGGCACTGAAGCTTTCTTT.

This chain uses TRBV5-1 with TRBJ2-3, with 8 nucleotides matching TRBD2. Trimming at V came to 3 bases and at J to 5 bases, leaving 11 bases not matched to a gene. The CDR3 is 16 amino acids. CDR1 SGHRS and CDR2 YFSETQ come from the germline V gene. The CDR3 DNA reads TGCGCCAGCAGCTACGGGGGGGCCGGATTCGTAGATACGCAGTATTTT. Translation gives CASSYGGAGFVDTQYF.

The V gene is TRBV10-3, the J gene TRBJ1-3, with TRBD1 as a possible D gene (6 bases). V lost 6 bases to trimming and J lost 4 bases, with 13 bases between them. The CDR3 runs 14 residues. Germline-derived CDR1 and CDR2 are ENHRY and SYGVKD. The CDR3 reads CAISRGDIGNTIYF. The CDR3 DNA follows: TGTGCCATCAGCAGAGGGGACATCGGAAACACCATATATTTT.

The CDR3 DNA reads as TGTGCCACCAGCAGAGCTTCCGGGACTAGCGGGGGTATCAGCACAGATACGCAGTATTTT. Translation: CATSRASGTSGGISTDTQYF. This sequence joins TRBV15 and TRBJ2-3, with 14 bases aligning to TRBD2. This CDR3 spans 20 amino acids. The ends lost 1 base at V and 0 bases at J; junction bases unmatched: 9. The germline V gene has CDR1 LNHNV and CDR2 YYDKDF (reference sequence).

In its sample, this clone was seen a few times. The V gene is TRBV9, the J gene TRBJ2-7; 9 bases map to TRBD2. The junction had 8 bases not matched to a gene; V was cut back by 6 bases and J by 7 bases. Germline V gene sequence: CDR1 SGDLS, CDR2 YYNGEE. The CDR3 contains 13 residues. CDR3 protein: CASTPGTSGEQYF. The CDR3 DNA is TGTGCCAGCACCCCTGGTACTAGCGGGGAGCAGTACTTC.

The chain uses TRBV5-4 and TRBJ1-4; unclear D gene. V dropped 4 bases and J dropped 4 bases, with 17 bases sitting between them. The CDR3 loop spans 16 amino acids. Germline V gene sequence: CDR1 SGHNT, CDR2 YYREEE (reference sequence). This chain's CDR3 is CASSKDLGRSNEKLFF. The CDR3 DNA reads as TGTGCCAGCAGCAAGGACCTCGGGAGGAGTAATGAAAAACTGTTTTTT.